A selection of T cell receptor beta chains follows, all from one sample in a study of vaccination and CD4 T cells after COVID-19. Antigen specificity for these receptors is unknown. TCRdb redid the calling of the PCR reads with MiXCR, one entry per CDR3 protein. This sample has roughly 16,000 distinct CDR3 sequences, with less than 30% found just once. Sequencing was done on a sample of cultured CD4+ T cells from blood. The receptors were sampled from a human donor with COVID-19. The CDR3 runs from the conserved cysteine through the conserved F or W. Each record gives: D gene, V gene, J gene, clone size, CDR3 DNA, CDR3 protein. A D gene is named only where the DNA matches it firmly. Size is omitted from some rows. Given values are once, few, many or a class for expanded clones.

TRBD1	TRBV7-2	TRBJ2-7	NA	TGTGCCAGCAGCCCGGACAGGCTATACGAGCAGTACTTC	CASSPDRLYEQYF
NA	TRBV30	TRBJ1-2	few	TGTGCCTGGAGTGTAGCAGGGACCCTTGGATATGGCTACACCTTC	CAWSVAGTLGYGYTF
NA	TRBV20-1	TRBJ1-5	few	TGCAGTGCTAGAGATCGAGTTGGGGCTCACAATCAGCCCCAGCATTTT	CSARDRVGAHNQPQHF
NA	TRBV7-3	TRBJ1-6	NA	TGTGCCAGCAGCTTATATCGGGAATCACCCCTCCACTTT	CASSLYRESPLHF
TRBD2	TRBV7-9	TRBJ2-2	few	TGTGCCAGCAGCCGACAGGGTCCTAGCGGGGGGACCCCAAACACCGGGGAGCTGTTTTTT	CASSRQGPSGGTPNTGELFF
NA	TRBV29-1	TRBJ1-5	NA	TGCAGCGTGCGGGACAACCACAATCAGCCCCAGCATTTT	CSVRDNHNQPQHF
NA	TRBV2	TRBJ1-4	NA	TGTGCCAGCAGTGTGGGCGGGATTCGTAATGAAAAACTGTTTTTT	CASSVGGIRNEKLFF
NA	TRBV4-1	TRBJ1-6	few	TGCGCCAGCAGCCAGGAACATGTGATGGATTCACCCCTCCACTTT	CASSQEHVMDSPLHF
NA	TRBV2	TRBJ1-1	few	TGTGCCAGCAGTGCTTACACTGAAGCTTTCTTT	CASSAYTEAFF
NA	TRBV30	TRBJ1-2	few	TGTGCTGGGGGGAGGGGGGCGGGCGGCTACACCTTC	CAGGRGAGGYTF
NA	TRBV7-6	TRBJ2-7	NA	TGTGCCAGCAGCTTAGGGGCCGAGCAGTACTTC	CASSLGAEQYF
TRBD1	TRBV7-2	TRBJ1-6	NA	TGTGCCAGCAGCTCCTCCGGGACAGCAAATTCACCCCTCCACTTT	CASSSSGTANSPLHF
NA	TRBV19	TRBJ2-1	few	TGTGCCAGTAGTGGGGGGTGGAATGAGCAGTTCTTC	CASSGGWNEQFF
TRBD1	TRBV6-7	TRBJ1-5	few	TGTGCCAGCATCGGGACAGGGAATCAGCCCCAGCATTTT	CASIGTGNQPQHF
NA	TRBV7-7	TRBJ1-3	few	TGTGCTAGCAGCTTAGATCAGGGCCCCGGAAACACCATATATTTT	CASSLDQGPGNTIYF